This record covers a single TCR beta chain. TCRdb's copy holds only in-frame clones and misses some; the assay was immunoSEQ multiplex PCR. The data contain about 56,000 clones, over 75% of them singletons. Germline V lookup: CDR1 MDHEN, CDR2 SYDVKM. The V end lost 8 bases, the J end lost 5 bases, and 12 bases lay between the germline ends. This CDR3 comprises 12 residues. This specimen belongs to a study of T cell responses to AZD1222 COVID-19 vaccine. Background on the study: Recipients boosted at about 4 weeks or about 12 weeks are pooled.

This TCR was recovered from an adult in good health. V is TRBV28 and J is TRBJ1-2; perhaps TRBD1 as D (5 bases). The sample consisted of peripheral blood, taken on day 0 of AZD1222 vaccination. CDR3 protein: CASRTGGYGYTF. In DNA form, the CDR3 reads TGTGCCAGCCGCACCGGGGGATATGGCTACACCTTC.